The 20 T cell receptor beta chains presented below share a single source sample, sequenced in a study of spatial heterogeneity in lung cancer. These TCRs are of unknown antigen specificity. Findings and caveats of the study: Counts of expanded alpha and beta TCRs within tumors tracked the tumor nonsynonymous mutation count.

TCRdb processed the 5' RACE reads anew with MiXCR; each CDR3 protein has one entry. The sample includes 8,300 or so distinct CDR3 sequences, 8% to 10% seen only once; the top ten take about 4%. Documented time point: sample taken at primary tumor resection. Material: lung tumor tissue, obtained at surgery. The receptors derive from a male donor with early-stage non-small cell lung cancer.

This clonotype was found many times. The size of this beta chain means little, since it is a stray read in a library made for alpha chains. The J gene is TRBJ2-7, the V gene TRBV6-4; 7 bases line up with TRBD2. The CDR3 contains 14 residues. CDR1 and CDR2 from the germline V gene are MRHNA and SNTAGT. The trim removed 6 bases at V and 5 bases at J, leaving 10 bases unmatched. DNA of the CDR3: TGTGCCAGCAGGGGATTCAGCGGGACGCACGAGCAGTACTTC. Encoded protein: CASRGFSGTHEQYF.

By frequency in the sample, this clonotype is medium-sized. As an off-target read in a library built for alpha chains, this beta chain has a frequency of little significance. The genes are TRBV27 and TRBJ2-7, with D tentatively TRBD2 (6 bases). Germline lookup yields CDR1 MNHEY and CDR2 SMNVEV (reference sequence). V lost 0 bases to trimming and J lost 0 bases, with 12 bases between them. CDR3 length equals 16 residues. CDR3 coding DNA: TGTGCCAGCAGTTTATCGGAGTGGCGGGGCTCCTACGAGCAGTACTTC. This translates into CASSLSEWRGSYEQYF.

About this clonotype itself: With the library built for alpha chains, this beta chain is off target and its frequency is not meaningful. The gene calls are TRBV11-2 and TRBJ2-1, with TRBD2 identical over 16 bases. The V and J ends lost 5 bases and 15 bases, in that order; junction bases with no gene match: 10. Germline V CDR1 and CDR2: SGHAT, FQNNGV. CDR3 length equals 15 residues. CDR3 bases: TGTGCCAGCAGCAAGGCGGGACTAGCGGGAGGGAGACTGTTCTTC. Amino acids: CASSKAGLAGGRLFF. The complete variable domain, with remaining parts taken from reference TRBV11-2 and TRBJ2-1, reads EAGVAQSPRYKIIEKRQSVAFWCNPISGHATLYWYQQILGQGPKLLIQFQNNGVVDDSQLPKDRFSAERLKGVDSTLKIQPAKLEDSAVYLCASSKAGLAGGRLFFGPGTRLTVL.

On this clonotype itself: The library was designed around alpha chains, so this beta chain is a stray read whose abundance carries little weight. The chain carries TRBV15 and TRBJ2-5; no clear D. Germline V gene sequence: CDR1 LNHNV, CDR2 YYDKDF (reference sequence). CDR3 size: 13 residues. V lost 8 bases and J 1 base, leaving 11 bases between the germline ends. The CDR3 reads CATGVDRQETQYF. Here the CDR3 DNA reads TGTGCCACCGGGGTGGACCGCCAAGAGACCCAGTACTTC.

This clonotype was seen a handful of times. Since the library was made to target alpha chains, this beta chain is a stray read and its abundance is not meaningful. The chain is built from TRBV14 and TRBJ1-6; D might be TRBD1 (5 bases). The V and J ends lost 1 base and 3 bases respectively, with 7 bases between them. CDR3 size: 15 residues. The germline V gene has CDR1 SGHDN and CDR2 FVKESK. Here the CDR3 reads CASSQGQRYNSPLHF. The DNA of the CDR3 is TGTGCCAGCAGCCAAGGACAGCGCTATAATTCACCCCTCCACTTT.

By proportion, this clonotype is medium-sized. Because the library targeted alpha chains, this beta chain is an off-target read whose size means little. This rearrangement joins TRBV20-1 to TRBJ2-4, with 7 bases lining up with TRBD2. Germline CDR1 reads DFQATT; CDR2 reads SNEGSKA (reference sequence). The J segment lost 8 bases and the V segment lost 3 bases, leaving 4 bases of the junction unmatched. This CDR3 has 12 amino acids. CDR3 region: CSASFRGDIQYF. The CDR3 nucleotides are TGCAGTGCTAGTTTCCGGGGGGACATTCAGTACTTC.

This clonotype has ten or more counts. For a library built for alpha chains, this beta chain is a stray read; little rests on its size. V usage is TRBV6-5 and J usage is TRBJ1-5; 7 nucleotides agree with TRBD1. Germline loops: CDR1 MNHEY, CDR2 SVGAGI. Losses at the gene ends were 5 bases for V and 2 bases for J; bases not matched to a gene: 6. The length of the CDR3 is 15 residues. The CDR3 bases are TGTGCCAGCAGTCGGACAGGCTATGGCAATCAGCCCCAGCATTTT. Translation gives CASSRTGYGNQPQHF.

In this sample, this clonotype is medium-sized. This beta chain slipped into a library made for alpha chains as a stray read, so its size is not meaningful. The rearrangement uses TRBV6-5 and TRBJ1-1, with TRBD1 matching 12 bases. From germline, CDR1 is MNHEY and CDR2 SVGAGI. The trim removed 6 bases at V and 0 bases at J, leaving 8 bases unmatched. This CDR3 is built from 17 residues. CDR3 region: CASRSTGTGGLNTEAFF. In DNA, the CDR3 is TGTGCCAGCAGATCGACCGGGACAGGGGGCCTGAACACTGAAGCTTTCTTT.

Concerning this clonotype: The library was built for alpha chains, so this beta chain is an off-target read and its size means little. J is TRBJ1-5 and V is TRBV2; a possible D gene is TRBD1 (5 bases). Germline V gives CDR1 SNHLY, CDR2 FYNNEI. V was shortened by 8 bases and J by 4 bases, with 12 bases between the two germline ends. The CDR3 runs to 13 residues. In DNA, the CDR3 is TGTGCCAGCGCGACAGATTATAATCAGCCCCAGCATTTT. It specifies CASATDYNQPQHF.

This clonotype was counted at least ten times. Being off target in a library aimed at alpha chains, this beta chain has a size of little meaning. The chain joins TRBV30 to TRBJ1-4; 10 bases align to TRBD1. Germline-derived CDR1 and CDR2 are GTSNPN and SVGIG (reference sequence). V shed 2 bases and J 8 bases; nucleotides not matched to a gene: 5. There are 14 residues in the CDR3. The CDR3 loop is CAWSLGTGAEKLFF. The CDR3 DNA reads TGTGCCTGGAGTCTGGGGACAGGGGCAGAAAAACTGTTTTTT.

In its sample, this clonotype is medium-sized. This beta chain represents an off-target read in a library built for alpha chains; its size is of limited meaning. J is TRBJ2-7 and V is TRBV18; D is perhaps TRBD1 or TRBD2 (5 bases each). Trimming took off 5 bases at V and 5 bases at J, with 19 bases between the two ends. This CDR3 has 15 amino acids. Germline CDR1 KGHSH, CDR2 LQKENI. CDR3 DNA sequence: TGTGCCAGCTCAGCCGGGACCCCATCTACCCACGAGCAGTACTTC. Translated: CASSAGTPSTHEQYF.

Sample share makes this clonotype medium-sized. A library prepared for alpha chains yielded this beta chain as an off-target read; its size is of little meaning. V is TRBV9 and J is TRBJ2-7; 10 positions match TRBD2. The CDR3 contains 14 residues. Germline CDR1 SGDLS, CDR2 YYNGEE. Losses at the gene ends were 4 bases for V and 6 bases for J; bases not matched to a gene: 7. CDR3: CASSPISGRGEQYF. For the CDR3, the DNA is TGTGCCAGCAGCCCCATAAGCGGGAGGGGCGAGCAGTACTTC.

By share of the sample, this clonotype is medium-sized. This beta chain lies outside the target of a library built for alpha chains; its clone size means little. The V and J genes are TRBV28 and TRBJ1-5; TRBD1 aligns across 8 bases. V shed 4 bases, J shed 8 bases, and the junction held 7 bases outside the gene matches. Germline-derived CDR1 and CDR2 are MDHEN and SYDVKM. The CDR3 consists of 14 residues. The CDR3 coding sequence is TGTGCCAGCAGTTGGGGACAGGCCTTGGAGCCCCAGCATTTT. Translated: CASSWGQALEPQHF. The full variable domain, its missing parts supplied by reference TRBV28 and TRBJ1-5, is DVKVTQSSRYLVKRTGEKVFLECVQDMDHENMFWYRQDPGLGLRLIYFSYDVKMKEKGDIPEGYSVSREKKERFSLILESASTNQTSMYLCASSWGQALEPQHFGDGTRLSIL.

This clonotype came up many times. Being off target in a library aimed at alpha chains, this beta chain has a size of little meaning. The rearrangement joins TRBV29-1 to TRBJ2-1; 10 bases match TRBD2. CDR1 is SQVTM and CDR2 is ANQGSEA in the germline V gene. V was clipped by 6 bases and J by 7 bases; unmatched bases: 12. This CDR3 spans 15 amino acids. CDR3 nucleotide sequence: TGCAGCGTCCCTCCGGAACTAGCGGGAATAAATGAGCAGTTCTTC. The encoded protein is CSVPPELAGINEQFF.

This clonotype has ten or more counts. A library prepared for alpha chains yielded this beta chain as an off-target read; its size is of little meaning. The chain employs TRBV28 and TRBJ2-7; the match to TRBD1 covers 7 bases. The ends lost 6 bases at V and 2 bases at J; junction bases unmatched: 4. Germline V gene sequence: CDR1 MDHEN, CDR2 SYDVKM. CDR3 size: 13 residues. The CDR3 DNA is TGTGCCAGCAGGACAGGGTATCCCTACGAGCAGTACTTC. Translating gives CASRTGYPYEQYF. The full variable domain, with the rest looked up from reference TRBV28 and TRBJ2-7, is DVKVTQSSRYLVKRTGEKVFLECVQDMDHENMFWYRQDPGLGLRLIYFSYDVKMKEKGDIPEGYSVSREKKERFSLILESASTNQTSMYLCASRTGYPYEQYFGPGTRLTVT.

Within the sample, this clonotype is medium-sized (0.01 to 0.1%). Since it is a stray read in a library aimed at alpha chains, this beta chain has a size that is not meaningful. The chain links TRBV6-2 or TRBV6-3 to TRBJ2-4; 9 nucleotides match TRBD1. Trimming at V came to 8 bases and at J to 3 bases, leaving 8 bases not matched to a gene. CDR1 MNHEY and CDR2 SVGEGT come from the germline V gene. The CDR3 covers 15 residues. CDR3 sequence (DNA): TGTGCCAGCGCGACACAGGGGGCCGGCAAAAACATTCAGTACTTC. Encoded protein: CASATQGAGKNIQYF.

This clonotype was seen a handful of times. This beta chain lies outside the target of a library built for alpha chains; its clone size means little. This rearrangement joins TRBV3-1 to TRBJ2-3; possible D gene TRBD1, 6 bases. CDR3 size: 13 residues. CDR1 is LGHDT, CDR2 YNNKEL, per germline (reference sequence). The ends were cut back, 4 bases at V and 6 bases at J, with 11 bases in the middle. The CDR3 region is CASSPSGEDTQYF. For the CDR3, the DNA is TGTGCCAGCAGCCCTTCAGGGGAGGATACGCAGTATTTT.

Details on this clonotype: The library was built for alpha chains, so this beta chain is an off-target read and its size means little. The V gene is TRBV5-4, the J gene TRBJ2-1; 9 nucleotides agree with TRBD2. V gave up 1 base and J gave up 6 bases; unmatched junction bases: 2. The germline gives CDR1 SGHNT, CDR2 YYREEE (reference sequence). The CDR3 contains 14 residues. The chain's CDR3 is CASSLSSGTNEQFF. In nucleotides, the CDR3 is TGTGCCAGCAGCTTGTCTAGCGGGACCAATGAGCAGTTCTTC.

This clonotype qualifies as medium-sized. In a library made to pick up alpha chains, this beta chain is a stray read with a size that means little. This chain uses TRBV7-2 with TRBJ2-3; tentatively, D is TRBD1 or TRBD2 (5 bases each). The CDR3 covers 17 residues. Per the germline V gene, CDR1 is SGHTA and CDR2 is FQGNSA. The V end lost 5 bases, the J end lost 0 bases, and 18 bases lay between the germline ends. The CDR3 sequence is CASSRGPGMPSTDTQYF. The CDR3 coding sequence is TGTGCCAGCAGCCGGGGACCGGGGATGCCTAGCACAGATACGCAGTATTTT.

This clonotype was seen ten or more times. The size of this beta chain means little, since it is a stray read in a library made for alpha chains. CDR3 bases: TGTGCCAGCAGCGCAAAGGGACTACCTGAGCAGTTCTTC. The encoded protein is CASSAKGLPEQFF. The chain recombines TRBV13 with TRBJ2-1; TRBD2 aligns across 7 bases. Per germline, CDR1 PRHDT and CDR2 FYEKMQ (reference sequence). V shed 5 bases and J 9 bases; nucleotides not matched to a gene: 7. This CDR3 is 13 amino acids long.